This T cell receptor (beta chain) derives from a study of cytomegalovirus exposure and HLA in healthy donors. The J segment lost 8 bases and the V segment lost 6 bases, leaving 11 bases of the junction unmatched. The germline V gene has CDR1 LGHNA and CDR2 YSLEER. The CDR3 totals 14 residues. PCR involved 60 Vbeta and 13 Jbeta primers. Profiled with immunoSEQ multiplex PCR; TCRdb holds only in-frame clones, not every one. The data show about 190,000 clones, 80% to 85% seen once. On this clone: What it binds is not known.

The study's findings and limits: It was in a later analysis that TCR association rates were seen to vary by HLA locus, highest for DRB1 and lowest for HLA-C.

The chain joins TRBV4-3 to TRBJ1-2; 8 bases align to TRBD1. Sequencing was carried out using PBMCs. This receptor was obtained from a woman aged 40 to 49 in good health and CMV-seronegative. CDR3 protein: CASRGLQGDGGYTF. CDR3 sequence (DNA): TGCGCCAGCAGAGGCTTACAGGGGGATGGGGGCTACACCTTC.